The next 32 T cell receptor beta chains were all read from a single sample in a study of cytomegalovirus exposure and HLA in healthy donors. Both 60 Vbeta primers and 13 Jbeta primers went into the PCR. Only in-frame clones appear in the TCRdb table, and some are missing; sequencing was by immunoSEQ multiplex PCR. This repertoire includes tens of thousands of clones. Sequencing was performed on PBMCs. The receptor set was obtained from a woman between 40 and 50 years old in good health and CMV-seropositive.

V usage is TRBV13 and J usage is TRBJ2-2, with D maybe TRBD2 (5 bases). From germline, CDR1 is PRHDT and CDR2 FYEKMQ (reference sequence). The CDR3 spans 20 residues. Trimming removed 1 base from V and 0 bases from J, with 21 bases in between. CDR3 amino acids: CASSLVGALVSGTNTGELFF. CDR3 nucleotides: TGTGCCAGCAGCTTAGTCGGAGCCCTTGTAAGCGGAACGAACACCGGGGAGCTGTTTTTT.

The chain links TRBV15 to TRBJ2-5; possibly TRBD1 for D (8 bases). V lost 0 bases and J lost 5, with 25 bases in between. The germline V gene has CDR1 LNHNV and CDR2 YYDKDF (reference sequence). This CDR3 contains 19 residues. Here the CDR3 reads CATSRDGGDPGGTLETQYF. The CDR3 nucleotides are TGTGCCACCAGCAGAGATGGGGGGGACCCAGGGGGCACTTTGGAGACCCAGTACTTC.

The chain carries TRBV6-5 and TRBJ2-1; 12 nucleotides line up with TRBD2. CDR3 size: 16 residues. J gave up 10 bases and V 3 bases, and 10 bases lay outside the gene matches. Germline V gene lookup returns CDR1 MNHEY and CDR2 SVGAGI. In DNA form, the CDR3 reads TGTGCCAGCAGTTATTATCAGACTAGCGGGAGTGGGGAGCAGTTCTTC. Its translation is CASSYYQTSGSGEQFF.

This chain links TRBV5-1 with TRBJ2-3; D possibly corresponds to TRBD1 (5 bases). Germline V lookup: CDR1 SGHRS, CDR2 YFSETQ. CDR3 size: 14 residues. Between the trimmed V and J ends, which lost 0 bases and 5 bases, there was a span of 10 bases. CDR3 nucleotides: TGCGCCAGCAGCTTGGAAATGCAGGGAGATACGCAGTATTTT. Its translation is CASSLEMQGDTQYF.

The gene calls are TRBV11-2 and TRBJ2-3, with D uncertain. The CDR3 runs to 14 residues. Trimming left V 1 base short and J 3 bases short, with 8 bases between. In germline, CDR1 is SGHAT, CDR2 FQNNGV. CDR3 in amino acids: CASSLGVRTDTQYF. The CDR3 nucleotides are TGTGCCAGCAGCTTAGGGGTCAGGACAGATACGCAGTATTTT.

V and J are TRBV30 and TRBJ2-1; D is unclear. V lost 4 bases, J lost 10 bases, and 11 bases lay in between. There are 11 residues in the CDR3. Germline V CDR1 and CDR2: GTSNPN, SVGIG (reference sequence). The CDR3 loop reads CAWTGSREQFF. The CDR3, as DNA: TGTGCCTGGACAGGCAGCAGGGAGCAGTTCTTC.

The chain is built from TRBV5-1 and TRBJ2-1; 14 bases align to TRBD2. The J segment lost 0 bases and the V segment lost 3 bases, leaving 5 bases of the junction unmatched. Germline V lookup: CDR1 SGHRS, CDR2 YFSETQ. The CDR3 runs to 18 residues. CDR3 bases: TGCGCCAGCAGCTCCCTTGGACTAGCGGGGGGCTCCTACAATGAGCAGTTCTTC. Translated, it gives CASSSLGLAGGSYNEQFF.

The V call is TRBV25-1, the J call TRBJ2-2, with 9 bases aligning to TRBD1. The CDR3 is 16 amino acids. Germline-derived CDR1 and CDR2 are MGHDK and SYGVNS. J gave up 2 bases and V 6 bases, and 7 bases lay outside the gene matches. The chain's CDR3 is CASRTGTGRNTGELFF. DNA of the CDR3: TGTGCCAGCAGGACGGGGACAGGGAGAAACACCGGGGAGCTGTTTTTT.

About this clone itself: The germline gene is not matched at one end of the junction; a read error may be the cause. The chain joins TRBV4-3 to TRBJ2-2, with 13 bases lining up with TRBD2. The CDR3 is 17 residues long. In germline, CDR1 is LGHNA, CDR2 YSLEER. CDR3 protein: CASSQEGLAGNTGELSF. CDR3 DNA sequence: TGCGCCAGCAGCCAAGAGGGACTAGCGGGAAACACCGGGGAGCTGTCTTTT.

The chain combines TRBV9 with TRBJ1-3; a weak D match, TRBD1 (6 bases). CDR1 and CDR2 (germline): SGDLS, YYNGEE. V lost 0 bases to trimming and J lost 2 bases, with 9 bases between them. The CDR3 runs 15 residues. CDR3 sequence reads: CASSVATGTGNTIYF. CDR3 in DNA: TGTGCCAGCAGCGTAGCTACAGGGACTGGAAACACCATATATTTT. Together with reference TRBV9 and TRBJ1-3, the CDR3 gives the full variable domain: DSGVTQTPKHLITATGQRVTLRCSPRSGDLSVYWYQQSLDQGLQFLIQYYNGEERAKGNILERFSAQQFPDLHSELNLSSLELGDSALYFCASSVATGTGNTIYFGEGSWLTVV.

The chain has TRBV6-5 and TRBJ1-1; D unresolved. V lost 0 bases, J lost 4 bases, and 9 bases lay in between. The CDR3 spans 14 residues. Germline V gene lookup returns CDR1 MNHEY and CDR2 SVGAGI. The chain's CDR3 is CASSYSAVRTEAFF. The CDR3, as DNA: TGTGCCAGCAGTTACTCCGCAGTTCGCACTGAAGCTTTCTTT.

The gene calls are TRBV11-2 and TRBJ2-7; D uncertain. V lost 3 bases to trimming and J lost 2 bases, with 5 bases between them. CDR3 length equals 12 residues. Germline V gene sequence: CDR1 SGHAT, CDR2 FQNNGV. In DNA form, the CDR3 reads TGTGCCAGCAGCTTTCGGGCCTACGAGCAGTACTTC. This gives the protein CASSFRAYEQYF.

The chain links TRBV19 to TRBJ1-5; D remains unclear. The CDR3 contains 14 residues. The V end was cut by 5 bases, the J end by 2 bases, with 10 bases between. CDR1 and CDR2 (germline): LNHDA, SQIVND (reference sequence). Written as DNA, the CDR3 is TGTGCCAGTAGTGTTGGCGGGCGCAATCAGCCCCAGCATTTT. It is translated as CASSVGGRNQPQHF. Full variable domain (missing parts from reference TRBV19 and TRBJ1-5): DGGITQSPKYLFRKEGQNVTLSCEQNLNHDAMYWYRQDPGQGLRLIYYSQIVNDFQKGDIAEGYSVSREKKESFPLTVTSAQKNPTAFYLCASSVGGRNQPQHFGDGTRLSIL.

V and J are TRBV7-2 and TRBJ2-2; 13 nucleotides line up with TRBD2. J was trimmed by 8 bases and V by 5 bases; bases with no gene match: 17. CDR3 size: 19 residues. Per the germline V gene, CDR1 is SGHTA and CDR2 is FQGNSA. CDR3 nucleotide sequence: TGTGCCAGCAGCCCCCAGTTACGAGGCGGGACTAGCGGGGAAGGGGAGCTGTTTTTT. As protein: CASSPQLRGGTSGEGELFF.

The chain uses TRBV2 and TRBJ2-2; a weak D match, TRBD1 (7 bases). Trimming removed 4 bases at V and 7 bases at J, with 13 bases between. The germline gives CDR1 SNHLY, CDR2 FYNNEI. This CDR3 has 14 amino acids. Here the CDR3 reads CASSATGEVGELFF. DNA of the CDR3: TGTGCCAGCAGTGCTACAGGGGAGGTCGGGGAGCTGTTTTTT. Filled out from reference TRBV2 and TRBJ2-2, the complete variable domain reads EPEVTQTPSHQVTQMGQEVILRCVPISNHLYFYWYRQILGQKVEFLVSFYNNEISEKSEIFDDQFSVERPDGSNFTLKIRSTKLEDSAMYFCASSATGEVGELFFGEGSRLTVL.

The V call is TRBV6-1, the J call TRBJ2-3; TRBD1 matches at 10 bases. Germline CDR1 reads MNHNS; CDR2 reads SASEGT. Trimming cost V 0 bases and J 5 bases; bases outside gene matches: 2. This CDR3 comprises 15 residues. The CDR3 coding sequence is TGTGCCAGCAGTGAAGCGGGACAGGGGAAAGATACGCAGTATTTT. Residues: CASSEAGQGKDTQYF.

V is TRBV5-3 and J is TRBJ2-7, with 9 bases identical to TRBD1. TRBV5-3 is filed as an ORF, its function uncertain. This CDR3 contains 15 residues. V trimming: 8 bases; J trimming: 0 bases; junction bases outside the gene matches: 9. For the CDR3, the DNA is TGTGCCAGGATCCCCACAGGGGGCGTCTCCTACGAGCAGTACTTC. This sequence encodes CARIPTGGVSYEQYF.

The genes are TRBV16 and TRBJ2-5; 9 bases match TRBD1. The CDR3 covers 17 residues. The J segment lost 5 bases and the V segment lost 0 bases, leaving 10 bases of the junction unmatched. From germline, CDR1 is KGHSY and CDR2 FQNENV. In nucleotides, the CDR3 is TGTGCCAGCAGCCAATCGCTGGGGACAGGGTCATGGGAGACCCAGTACTTC. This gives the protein CASSQSLGTGSWETQYF. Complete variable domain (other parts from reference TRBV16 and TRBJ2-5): GEEVAQTPKHLVRGEGQKAKLYCAPIKGHSYVFWYQQVLKNEFKFLISFQNENVFDETGMPKERFSAKCLPNSPCSLEIQATKLEDSAVYFCASSQSLGTGSWETQYFGPGTRLLVL.

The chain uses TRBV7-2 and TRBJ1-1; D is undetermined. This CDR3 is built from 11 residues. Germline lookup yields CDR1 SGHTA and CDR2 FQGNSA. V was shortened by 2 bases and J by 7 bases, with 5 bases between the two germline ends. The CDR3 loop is CASSLRSEAFF. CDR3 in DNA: TGTGCCAGCAGCTTACGTAGTGAAGCTTTCTTT.

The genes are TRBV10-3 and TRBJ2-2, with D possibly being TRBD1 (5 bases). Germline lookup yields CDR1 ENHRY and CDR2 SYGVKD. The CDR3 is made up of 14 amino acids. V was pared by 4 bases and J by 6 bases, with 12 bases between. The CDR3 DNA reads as TGTGCCATCAGTGGGGGCAGGGTGGCCGGGGAGCTGTTTTTT. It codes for CAISGGRVAGELFF.

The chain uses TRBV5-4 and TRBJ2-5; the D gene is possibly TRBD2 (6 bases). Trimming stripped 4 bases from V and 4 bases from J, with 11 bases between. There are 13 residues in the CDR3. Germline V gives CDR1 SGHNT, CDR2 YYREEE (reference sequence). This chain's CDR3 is CASSHRDLETQYF. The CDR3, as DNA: TGTGCCAGCAGCCACCGGGACTTAGAGACCCAGTACTTC. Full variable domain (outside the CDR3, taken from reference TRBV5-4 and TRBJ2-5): ETGVTQSPTHLIKTRGQQVTLRCSSQSGHNTVSWYQQALGQGPQFIFQYYREEENGRGNFPPRFSGLQFPNYSSELNVNALELDDSALYLCASSHRDLETQYFGPGTRLLVL.

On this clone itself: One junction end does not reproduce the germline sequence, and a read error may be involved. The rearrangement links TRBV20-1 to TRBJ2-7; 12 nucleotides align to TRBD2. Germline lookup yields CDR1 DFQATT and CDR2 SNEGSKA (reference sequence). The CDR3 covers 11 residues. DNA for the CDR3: TGCAGTGCTAGGATTGGACTAGCGGGGCTGTTC. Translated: CSARIGLAGLF.

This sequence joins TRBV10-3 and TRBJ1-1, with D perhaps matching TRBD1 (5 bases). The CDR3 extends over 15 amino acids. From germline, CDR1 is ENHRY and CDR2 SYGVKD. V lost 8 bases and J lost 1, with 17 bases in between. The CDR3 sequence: CAIGGGTGWNTEAFF. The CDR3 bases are TGTGCCATCGGGGGAGGGACGGGCTGGAACACTGAAGCTTTCTTT.

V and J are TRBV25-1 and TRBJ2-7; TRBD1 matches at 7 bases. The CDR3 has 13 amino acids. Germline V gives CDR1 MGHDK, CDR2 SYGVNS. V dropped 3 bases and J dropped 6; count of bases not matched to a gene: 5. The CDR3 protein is CASSDFRGFEQYF. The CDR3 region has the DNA TGTGCCAGCAGTGATTTCAGGGGGTTCGAGCAGTACTTC.

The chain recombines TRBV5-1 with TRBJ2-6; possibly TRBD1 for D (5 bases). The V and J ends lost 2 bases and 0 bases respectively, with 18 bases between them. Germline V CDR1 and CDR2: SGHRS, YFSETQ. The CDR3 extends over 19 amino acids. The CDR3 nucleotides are TGCGCCAGCAGCTTTATTCCAGGGAACCACCTCTCTGGGGCCAACGTCCTGACTTTC. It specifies CASSFIPGNHLSGANVLTF.

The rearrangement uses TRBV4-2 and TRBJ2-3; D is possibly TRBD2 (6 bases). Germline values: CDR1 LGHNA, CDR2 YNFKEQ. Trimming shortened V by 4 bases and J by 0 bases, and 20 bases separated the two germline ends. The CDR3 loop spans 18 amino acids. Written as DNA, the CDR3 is TGTGCCAGCAGCCCGACCTTGGGAGCGGCGGGGAGCACAGATACGCAGTATTTT. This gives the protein CASSPTLGAAGSTDTQYF.

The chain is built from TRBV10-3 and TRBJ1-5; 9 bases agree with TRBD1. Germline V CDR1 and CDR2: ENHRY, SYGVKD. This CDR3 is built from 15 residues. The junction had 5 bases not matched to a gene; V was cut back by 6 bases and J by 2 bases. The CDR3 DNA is TGTGCCATCAGGAGACAGGGGGTCGGCAATCAGCCCCAGCATTTT. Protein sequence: CAIRRQGVGNQPQHF.

CDR3 in amino acids: CASSAPRSLTGRETQYF. The CDR3 coding sequence is TGTGCCAGCAGCGCCCCCCGATCACTGACAGGGAGAGAGACCCAGTACTTC. This chain uses TRBV9 with TRBJ2-5, with 7 bases matching TRBD1. The germline V gene has CDR1 SGDLS and CDR2 YYNGEE. The CDR3 covers 17 residues. V trimming: 3 bases; J trimming: 4 bases; junction bases outside the gene matches: 15.

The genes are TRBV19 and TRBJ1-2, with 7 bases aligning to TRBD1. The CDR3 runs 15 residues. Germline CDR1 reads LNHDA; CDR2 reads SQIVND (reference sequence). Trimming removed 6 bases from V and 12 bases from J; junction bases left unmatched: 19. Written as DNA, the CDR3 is TGTGCCAGTAGCAATTCGCCGATGACAGGGACGGCCCACACCTTC. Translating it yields CASSNSPMTGTAHTF.

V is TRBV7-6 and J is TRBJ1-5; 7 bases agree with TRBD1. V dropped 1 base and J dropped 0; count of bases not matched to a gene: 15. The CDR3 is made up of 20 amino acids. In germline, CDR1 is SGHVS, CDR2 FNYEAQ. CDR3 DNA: TGTGCCAGCAGCTTAGAGCGAACAGGGGAGAGTTTTCGTAGCAATCAGCCCCAGCATTTT. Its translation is CASSLERTGESFRSNQPQHF.

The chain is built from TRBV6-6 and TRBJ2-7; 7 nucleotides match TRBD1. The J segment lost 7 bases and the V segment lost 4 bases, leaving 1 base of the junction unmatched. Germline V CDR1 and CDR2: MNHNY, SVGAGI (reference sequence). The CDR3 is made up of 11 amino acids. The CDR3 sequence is CASSWGQEQYF. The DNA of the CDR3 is TGTGCCAGCAGTTGGGGACAGGAGCAGTACTTC.

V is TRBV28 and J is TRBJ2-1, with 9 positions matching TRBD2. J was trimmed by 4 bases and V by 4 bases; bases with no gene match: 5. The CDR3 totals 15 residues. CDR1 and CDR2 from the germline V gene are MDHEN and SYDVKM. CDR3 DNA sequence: TGTGCCAGCAGTTCACCGCGGGGGGGGTACAATGAGCAGTTCTTC. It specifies CASSSPRGGYNEQFF.